The rows below give T cell receptor beta chains drawn from one sample of a study of a mutant IDH1 vaccine in newly diagnosed glioma. Their target antigens are unknown. Measured with immunoSEQ multiplex PCR; TCRdb has only the in-frame clones, and not every one. Here the sample spans approximately 44,000 clones, around 93% being singletons. The specimen comprised PBMCs, sampled from a glioma patient whose treatment included an IDH1 peptide vaccine. These receptor sequences come from a man aged 45-60 years with glioma. CDR3s include the opening cysteine and the closing phenylalanine or tryptophan. Fields, in order: D gene, V gene, J gene, clone size, CDR3 DNA, CDR3 protein. A D gene is named only where the DNA matches it firmly. Clone size is not always given. Where it is, it says once, few, many or a class for expanded clones.

D gene: TRBD1; V gene: TRBV29-1; J gene: TRBJ1-1; clone size: few; CDR3 DNA: TGCAGCGTTGACGTTACAGGGGACACTGAAGCTTTCTTT; CDR3 protein: CSVDVTGDTEAFF
D gene: -; V gene: TRBV6-5; J gene: TRBJ1-5; clone size: -; CDR3 DNA: TGTGCCAGCAACTCCGGAGCAGGGCCCCAGCATTTT; CDR3 protein: CASNSGAGPQHF
D gene: -; V gene: TRBV6-5; J gene: TRBJ2-7; clone size: once; CDR3 DNA: TGTGCCAGCAGTTACGACGGGCACGAGCAGTACTTC; CDR3 protein: CASSYDGHEQYF
D gene: TRBD1; V gene: TRBV6-6; J gene: TRBJ1-3; clone size: -; CDR3 DNA: TGTGCCAGCAATCCGACAGGGAGGGCCACTGGAAACACCATATATTTT; CDR3 protein: CASNPTGRATGNTIYF
D gene: -; V gene: TRBV7-2; J gene: TRBJ1-2; clone size: -; CDR3 DNA: TGTGCCAGCAGCTTAGAGCAGGCCCCAGCTAACTATGGCTACACCTTC; CDR3 protein: CASSLEQAPANYGYTF
D gene: -; V gene: TRBV7-6; J gene: TRBJ2-7; clone size: -; CDR3 DNA: TGTGCCAGCAGCTCCTCGCCCTCCTACGAGCAGTACTTC; CDR3 protein: CASSSSPSYEQYF
D gene: -; V gene: TRBV4-3; J gene: TRBJ1-4; clone size: -; CDR3 DNA: TGCGCCAGCAGCGTCAGAATTACTAATGAAAAACTGTTTTTT; CDR3 protein: CASSVRITNEKLFF
D gene: TRBD1; V gene: TRBV5-1; J gene: TRBJ2-1; clone size: -; CDR3 DNA: TGCGCCAGCAGCGGGGGACAGGGACCCTACAATGAGCAGTTCTTC; CDR3 protein: CASSGGQGPYNEQFF
D gene: -; V gene: TRBV15; J gene: TRBJ2-7; clone size: -; CDR3 DNA: TGTGCCACCAGCAGGGGGACCGAGTATGAGTACGAGCAGTACTTC; CDR3 protein: CATSRGTEYEYEQYF
D gene: -; V gene: TRBV19; J gene: TRBJ2-6; clone size: -; CDR3 DNA: TGTGCCAGTAGTATACAGGCTGGGGCCAACGTCCTGACTTTC; CDR3 protein: CASSIQAGANVLTF
D gene: -; V gene: TRBV25-1; J gene: TRBJ1-4; clone size: -; CDR3 DNA: TGTGCCAGCAGTGAACGTACTAATGAAAAACTGTTTTTT; CDR3 protein: CASSERTNEKLFF
D gene: TRBD1; V gene: TRBV29-1; J gene: TRBJ1-2; clone size: -; CDR3 DNA: TGCAGCGTGACTGAGGGACAGGGGAATCGGGGCTACACCTTC; CDR3 protein: CSVTEGQGNRGYTF
D gene: -; V gene: TRBV6-5; J gene: TRBJ2-7; clone size: -; CDR3 DNA: TGTGCCAGCAGCCCCTCGGGGAGAGGTTACGAGCAGTACTTC; CDR3 protein: CASSPSGRGYEQYF
D gene: TRBD1; V gene: TRBV4-2; J gene: TRBJ1-2; clone size: -; CDR3 DNA: TGTGCCAGCAGCCCTGCTTCGGGACAGGATGGCTACACCTTC; CDR3 protein: CASSPASGQDGYTF
D gene: TRBD1; V gene: TRBV4-1; J gene: TRBJ2-7; clone size: -; CDR3 DNA: TGCGCCAGCAAACCCGGGACAGGTGCCTACTACGAGCAGTACTTC; CDR3 protein: CASKPGTGAYYEQYF
D gene: TRBD1; V gene: TRBV6-1; J gene: TRBJ1-1; clone size: -; CDR3 DNA: TGTGCCAGCGACAGGGGTACTGAAGCTTTCTTT; CDR3 protein: CASDRGTEAFF
D gene: -; V gene: TRBV5-1; J gene: TRBJ2-7; clone size: -; CDR3 DNA: TGCGCCAGCAGCTTGGGGACAGCTAATTCCTACGAGCAGTACTTC; CDR3 protein: CASSLGTANSYEQYF
D gene: -; V gene: TRBV14; J gene: TRBJ2-7; clone size: -; CDR3 DNA: TGTGCCAGCAGCCAAGAAAGAACCGGCGGAGACGAGCAGTACTTC; CDR3 protein: CASSQERTGGDEQYF
D gene: -; V gene: TRBV6-6; J gene: TRBJ2-7; clone size: -; CDR3 DNA: TGTGCCAGCAGTTACGGGCCCCGCAGTTCCTACGAGCAGTACTTC; CDR3 protein: CASSYGPRSSYEQYF
D gene: -; V gene: TRBV5-4; J gene: TRBJ2-7; clone size: -; CDR3 DNA: TGTGCCAGCAGCTTGGGCACAGGAATTAGGGCGGCGGACGAGCAGTACTTC; CDR3 protein: CASSLGTGIRAADEQYF
D gene: -; V gene: TRBV7-9; J gene: TRBJ2-7; clone size: -; CDR3 DNA: TGTGCCAGCAGCCCACGGACGGAACGCAACGAGCAGTACTTC; CDR3 protein: CASSPRTERNEQYF
D gene: -; V gene: TRBV5-1; J gene: TRBJ2-7; clone size: -; CDR3 DNA: TGCGCCAGCAGCTTAGCGGACTACCTCTACGAGCAGTACTTC; CDR3 protein: CASSLADYLYEQYF
D gene: -; V gene: TRBV27; J gene: TRBJ1-5; clone size: -; CDR3 DNA: TGTGCCAGCAGTTTTACAGCTAGCAATCAGCCCCAGCATTTT; CDR3 protein: CASSFTASNQPQHF
D gene: TRBD2; V gene: TRBV6-5; J gene: TRBJ2-7; clone size: once; CDR3 DNA: TGTGCCAGCAGTTACGGGACTAGCGTTTACGAGCAGTACTTC; CDR3 protein: CASSYGTSVYEQYF
D gene: TRBD2; V gene: TRBV30; J gene: TRBJ2-2; clone size: -; CDR3 DNA: TGTGCCTGGAGTTCACTAGCGGGACTAAGCGGGGAGCTGTTTTTT; CDR3 protein: CAWSSLAGLSGELFF
D gene: -; V gene: TRBV1; J gene: TRBJ2-7; clone size: -; CDR3 DNA: TGCACCAGCAGCCAAGGACTAGCGGGGCGCTGGGAGCAGTACTTC; CDR3 protein: CTSSQGLAGRWEQYF
D gene: -; V gene: TRBV5-1; J gene: TRBJ2-3; clone size: few; CDR3 DNA: TGCGCCAGCAGCCGGTCCACAGATACGCAGTATTTT; CDR3 protein: CASSRSTDTQYF
D gene: -; V gene: TRBV9; J gene: TRBJ2-2; clone size: -; CDR3 DNA: TGTGCCAGCCGGACACTGGGAACCGGGGAGCTGTTTTTT; CDR3 protein: CASRTLGTGELFF
D gene: -; V gene: TRBV28; J gene: TRBJ1-3; clone size: -; CDR3 DNA: TGTGCCAGCACCCTACCGCGTCGGGGAAACACCATATATTTT; CDR3 protein: CASTLPRRGNTIYF
D gene: -; V gene: TRBV30; J gene: TRBJ2-7; clone size: -; CDR3 DNA: TGTGCCTGGAGCCCGCGGCCACATAGCTACGAGCAGTACTTC; CDR3 protein: CAWSPRPHSYEQYF
D gene: -; V gene: TRBV2; J gene: TRBJ1-5; clone size: -; CDR3 DNA: TGTGCCAGCAGCGGGACCGGGCGTCAGCCCCAGCATTTT; CDR3 protein: CASSGTGRQPQHF
D gene: -; V gene: TRBV28; J gene: TRBJ1-1; clone size: -; CDR3 DNA: TGTGCCAGCAGCCGGACAGCAATGAACACTGAAGCTTTCTTT; CDR3 protein: CASSRTAMNTEAFF
D gene: -; V gene: TRBV9; J gene: TRBJ1-3; clone size: -; CDR3 DNA: TGTGCCAGCAGCGTAGACGCTGGAAACACCATATATTTT; CDR3 protein: CASSVDAGNTIYF
D gene: -; V gene: TRBV5-6; J gene: TRBJ1-1; clone size: once; CDR3 DNA: TGTGCCAGCAGCTTCGGTTTCAGTGGCGACAGTGAAGCTTTCTTT; CDR3 protein: CASSFGFSGDSEAFF
D gene: TRBD1; V gene: TRBV27; J gene: TRBJ2-7; clone size: -; CDR3 DNA: TGTGCCAGCAGAACAGGGGGCCGTGTCCACGAGCAGTACTTC; CDR3 protein: CASRTGGRVHEQYF
D gene: -; V gene: TRBV19; J gene: TRBJ2-7; clone size: -; CDR3 DNA: TGTGCCAGTAGTATTCCCAACAAGGAGCAGTACTTC; CDR3 protein: CASSIPNKEQYF
D gene: -; V gene: TRBV5-1; J gene: TRBJ1-3; clone size: -; CDR3 DNA: TGCGCCAGCAGGTCTGCTGCTACTGGAAACACCATATATTTT; CDR3 protein: CASRSAATGNTIYF
D gene: -; V gene: TRBV5-1; J gene: TRBJ2-7; clone size: -; CDR3 DNA: TGCGCCAGCAGGGCGGGGTCTCTGTCCGACGAGCAGTACTTC; CDR3 protein: CASRAGSLSDEQYF
D gene: -; V gene: TRBV2; J gene: TRBJ2-2; clone size: -; CDR3 DNA: TGTGCCAGCTCCCGGAGAGGGTTTAACACCGGGGAGCTGTTTTTT; CDR3 protein: CASSRRGFNTGELFF
D gene: -; V gene: TRBV18; J gene: TRBJ1-1; clone size: -; CDR3 DNA: TGTGCCAGCTCACCTTCGGAGGTCGGGACTGAAGCTTTCTTT; CDR3 protein: CASSPSEVGTEAFF
D gene: TRBD1; V gene: TRBV5-4; J gene: TRBJ2-5; clone size: -; CDR3 DNA: TGTGCCAGCAGCTTGGACGGTTTGCAGGGGGCCTGGGAGACCCAGTACTTC; CDR3 protein: CASSLDGLQGAWETQYF
D gene: TRBD2; V gene: TRBV27; J gene: TRBJ2-6; clone size: -; CDR3 DNA: TGTGCCAGCAGTTGGTCCTCGGACGGACTAGCGGGAGGTCGCAGTGCCAACGTCCTGACTTTC; CDR3 protein: CASSWSSDGLAGGRSANVLTF
D gene: -; V gene: TRBV2; J gene: TRBJ1-1; clone size: -; CDR3 DNA: TGTGCCAGCAGTTATACCGGGACCGGAGGCGAAGCTTTCTTT; CDR3 protein: CASSYTGTGGEAFF
D gene: TRBD1; V gene: TRBV27; J gene: TRBJ2-7; clone size: -; CDR3 DNA: TGTGCCAGCCGGGACAGGGGGAGATACGAGCAGTACTTC; CDR3 protein: CASRDRGRYEQYF
D gene: -; V gene: TRBV5-4; J gene: TRBJ2-3; clone size: once; CDR3 DNA: TGTGCCAGCAGCATGGGGGGTGAGGGTTCAGATACGCAGTATTTT; CDR3 protein: CASSMGGEGSDTQYF
D gene: TRBD1; V gene: TRBV4-1; J gene: TRBJ2-1; clone size: -; CDR3 DNA: TGCGCCAGCAGCCAAGGGACAGGGGTTTACAATGAGCAGTTCTTC; CDR3 protein: CASSQGTGVYNEQFF
D gene: -; V gene: TRBV19; J gene: TRBJ1-5; clone size: -; CDR3 DNA: TGTGCCAGTAGTTTGTATGGCAATCAGCCCCAGCATTTT; CDR3 protein: CASSLYGNQPQHF
D gene: -; V gene: TRBV9; J gene: TRBJ1-5; clone size: -; CDR3 DNA: TGTGCCAGCAGCGTATCCCCCCAAGCGGATCAGCCCCAGCATTTT; CDR3 protein: CASSVSPQADQPQHF
D gene: -; V gene: TRBV27; J gene: TRBJ1-5; clone size: once; CDR3 DNA: TGTGCCAGCAGTTTACGGGGTCCCAATCAGCCCCAGCATTTT; CDR3 protein: CASSLRGPNQPQHF
D gene: -; V gene: TRBV6-4; J gene: TRBJ2-1; clone size: once; CDR3 DNA: TGTGCCAGTAGGGCGGGAACCAACAATGAGCAGTTCTTC; CDR3 protein: CASRAGTNNEQFF
D gene: -; V gene: TRBV18; J gene: TRBJ2-7; clone size: -; CDR3 DNA: TGTGCCAGCTCACCTCCAGGGGTTTCCTACGAGCAGTACTTC; CDR3 protein: CASSPPGVSYEQYF